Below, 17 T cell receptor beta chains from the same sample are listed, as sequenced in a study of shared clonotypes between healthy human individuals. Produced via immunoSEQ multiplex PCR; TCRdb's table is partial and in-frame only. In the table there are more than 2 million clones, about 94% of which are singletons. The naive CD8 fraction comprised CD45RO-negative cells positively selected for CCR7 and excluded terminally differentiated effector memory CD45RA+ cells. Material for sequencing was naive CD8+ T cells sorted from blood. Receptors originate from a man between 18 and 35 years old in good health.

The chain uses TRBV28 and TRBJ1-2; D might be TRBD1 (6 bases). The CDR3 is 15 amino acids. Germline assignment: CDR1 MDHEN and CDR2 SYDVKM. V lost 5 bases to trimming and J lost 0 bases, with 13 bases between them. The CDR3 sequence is CASSPTGQPNYGYTF. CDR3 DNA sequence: TGTGCCAGCAGTCCAACCGGACAGCCTAACTATGGCTACACCTTC.

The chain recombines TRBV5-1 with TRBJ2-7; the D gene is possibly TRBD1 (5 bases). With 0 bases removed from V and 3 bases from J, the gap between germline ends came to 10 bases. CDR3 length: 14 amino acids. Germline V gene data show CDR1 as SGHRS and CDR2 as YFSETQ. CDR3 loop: CASSLAPGNYEQYF. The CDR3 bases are TGCGCCAGCAGCTTGGCCCCAGGGAACTACGAGCAGTACTTC.

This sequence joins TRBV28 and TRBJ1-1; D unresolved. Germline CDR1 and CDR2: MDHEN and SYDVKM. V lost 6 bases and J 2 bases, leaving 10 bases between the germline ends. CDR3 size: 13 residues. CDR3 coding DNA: TGTGCCAGCAGGAGACTCGATAACACTGAAGCTTTCTTT. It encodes CASRRLDNTEAFF.

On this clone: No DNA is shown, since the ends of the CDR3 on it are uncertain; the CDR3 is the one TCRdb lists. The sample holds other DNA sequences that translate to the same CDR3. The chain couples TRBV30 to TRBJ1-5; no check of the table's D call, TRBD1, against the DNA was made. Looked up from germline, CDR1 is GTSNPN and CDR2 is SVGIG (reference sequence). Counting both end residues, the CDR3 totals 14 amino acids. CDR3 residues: CAWSVGTGNQPQHF.

CDR3 sequence (DNA): TGTGCCAGCAGTCCCCAGAAAGGGAGGGCGGATCAAGAGACCCAGTACTTC. It specifies CASSPQKGRADQETQYF. The chain uses TRBV7-9 and TRBJ2-5; 7 bases line up with TRBD2. Germline CDR1 SEHNR, CDR2 FQNEAQ (reference sequence). This CDR3 comprises 17 residues. The V segment lost 6 bases and the J segment 2 bases; nucleotides outside the gene matches: 15. Full variable domain (missing parts from reference TRBV7-9 and TRBJ2-5): DTGVSQNPRHKITKRGQNVTFRCDPISEHNRLYWYRQTLGQGPEFLTYFQNEAQLEKSRLLSDRFSAERPKGSFSTLEIQRTEQGDSAMYLCASSPQKGRADQETQYFGPGTRLLVL.

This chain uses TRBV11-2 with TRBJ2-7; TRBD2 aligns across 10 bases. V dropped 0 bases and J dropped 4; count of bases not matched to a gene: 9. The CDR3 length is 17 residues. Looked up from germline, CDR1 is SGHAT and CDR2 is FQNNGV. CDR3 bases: TGTGCCAGCAGCTTAGATCGTAAGCGGGAGGGATGGTACGAGCAGTACTTC. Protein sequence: CASSLDRKREGWYEQYF. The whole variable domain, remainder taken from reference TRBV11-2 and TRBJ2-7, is EAGVAQSPRYKIIEKRQSVAFWCNPISGHATLYWYQQILGQGPKLLIQFQNNGVVDDSQLPKDRFSAERLKGVDSTLKIQPAKLEDSAVYLCASSLDRKREGWYEQYFGPGTRLTVT.

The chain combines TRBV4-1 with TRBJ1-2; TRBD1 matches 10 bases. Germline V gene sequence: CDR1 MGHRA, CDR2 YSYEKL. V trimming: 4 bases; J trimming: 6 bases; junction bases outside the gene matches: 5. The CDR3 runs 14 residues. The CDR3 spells CASSLRQGADGYTF. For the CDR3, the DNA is TGCGCCAGCAGCCTAAGACAGGGGGCAGATGGCTACACCTTC.

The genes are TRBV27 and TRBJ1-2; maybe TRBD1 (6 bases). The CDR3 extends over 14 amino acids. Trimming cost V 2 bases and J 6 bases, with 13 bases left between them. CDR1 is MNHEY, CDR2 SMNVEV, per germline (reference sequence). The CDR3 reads CASSLTGRADGYTF. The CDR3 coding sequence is TGTGCCAGCAGTTTAACAGGGAGGGCGGATGGCTACACCTTC.

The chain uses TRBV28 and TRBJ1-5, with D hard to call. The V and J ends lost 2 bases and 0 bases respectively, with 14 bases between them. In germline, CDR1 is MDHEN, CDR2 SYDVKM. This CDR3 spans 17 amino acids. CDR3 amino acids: CASSLPLAMDSNQPQHF. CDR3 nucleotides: TGTGCCAGCAGTTTACCCCTTGCGATGGATAGCAATCAGCCCCAGCATTTT.

DNA of the CDR3: TGTGCCAGCATTGGACAGGGGGCCTTCTCGGGCTACACCTTC. This sequence encodes CASIGQGAFSGYTF. The rearrangement links TRBV2 to TRBJ1-2, with 11 nucleotides matching TRBD1. V lost 7 bases and J lost 8; bases outside the gene matches: 9. This CDR3 spans 14 amino acids. CDR1 is SNHLY and CDR2 is FYNNEI in the germline V gene.

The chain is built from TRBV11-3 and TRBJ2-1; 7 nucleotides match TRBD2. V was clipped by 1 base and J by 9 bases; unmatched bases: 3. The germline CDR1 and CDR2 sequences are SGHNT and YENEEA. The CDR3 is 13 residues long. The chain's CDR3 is CASSLGLASEQFF. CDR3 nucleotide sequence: TGTGCCAGCAGCTTAGGACTAGCTAGTGAGCAGTTCTTC.

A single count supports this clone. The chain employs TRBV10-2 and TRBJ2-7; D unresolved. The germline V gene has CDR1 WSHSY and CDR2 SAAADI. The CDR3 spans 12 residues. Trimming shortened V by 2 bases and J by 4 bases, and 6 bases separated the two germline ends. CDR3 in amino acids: CASSEEPYEQYF. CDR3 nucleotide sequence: TGCGCCAGCAGTGAGGAGCCTTACGAGCAGTACTTC.

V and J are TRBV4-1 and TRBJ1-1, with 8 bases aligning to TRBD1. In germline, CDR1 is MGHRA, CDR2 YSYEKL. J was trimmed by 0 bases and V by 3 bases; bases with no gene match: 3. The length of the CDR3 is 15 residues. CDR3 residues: CASSQTTGVNTEAFF. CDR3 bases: TGCGCCAGCAGCCAGACGACAGGGGTGAACACTGAAGCTTTCTTT.

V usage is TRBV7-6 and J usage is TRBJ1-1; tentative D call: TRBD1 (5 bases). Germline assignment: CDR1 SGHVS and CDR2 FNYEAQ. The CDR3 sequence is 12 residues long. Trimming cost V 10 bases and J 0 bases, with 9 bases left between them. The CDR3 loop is CATGGMNTEAFF. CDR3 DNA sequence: TGTGCCACCGGGGGGATGAACACTGAAGCTTTCTTT.

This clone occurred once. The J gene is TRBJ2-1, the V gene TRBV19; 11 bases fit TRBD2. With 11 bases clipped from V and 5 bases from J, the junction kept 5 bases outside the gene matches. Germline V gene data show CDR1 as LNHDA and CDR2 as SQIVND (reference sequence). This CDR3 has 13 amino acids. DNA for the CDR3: TGTGCCGTACTAGCGGGAGCTGACAATGAGCAGTTCTTC. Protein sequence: CAVLAGADNEQFF. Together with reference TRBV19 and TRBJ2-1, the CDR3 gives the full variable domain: DGGITQSPKYLFRKEGQNVTLSCEQNLNHDAMYWYRQDPGQGLRLIYYSQIVNDFQKGDIAEGYSVSREKKESFPLTVTSAQKNPTAFYLCAVLAGADNEQFFGPGTRLTVL.

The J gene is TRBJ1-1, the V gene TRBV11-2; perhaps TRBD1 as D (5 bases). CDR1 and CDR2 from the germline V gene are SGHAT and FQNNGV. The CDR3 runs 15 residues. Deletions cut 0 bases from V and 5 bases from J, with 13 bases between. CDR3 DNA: TGTGCCAGCAGCTTAGATGGAGGGGCCGCAACTGAAGCTTTCTTT. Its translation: CASSLDGGAATEAFF.

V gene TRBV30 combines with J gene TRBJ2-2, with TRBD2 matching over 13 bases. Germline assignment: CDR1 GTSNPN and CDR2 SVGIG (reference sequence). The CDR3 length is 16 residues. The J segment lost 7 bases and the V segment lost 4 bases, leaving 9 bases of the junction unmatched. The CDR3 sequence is CAWKELAGGKGGELFF. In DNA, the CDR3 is TGTGCCTGGAAGGAACTAGCGGGAGGGAAGGGCGGGGAGCTGTTTTTT.